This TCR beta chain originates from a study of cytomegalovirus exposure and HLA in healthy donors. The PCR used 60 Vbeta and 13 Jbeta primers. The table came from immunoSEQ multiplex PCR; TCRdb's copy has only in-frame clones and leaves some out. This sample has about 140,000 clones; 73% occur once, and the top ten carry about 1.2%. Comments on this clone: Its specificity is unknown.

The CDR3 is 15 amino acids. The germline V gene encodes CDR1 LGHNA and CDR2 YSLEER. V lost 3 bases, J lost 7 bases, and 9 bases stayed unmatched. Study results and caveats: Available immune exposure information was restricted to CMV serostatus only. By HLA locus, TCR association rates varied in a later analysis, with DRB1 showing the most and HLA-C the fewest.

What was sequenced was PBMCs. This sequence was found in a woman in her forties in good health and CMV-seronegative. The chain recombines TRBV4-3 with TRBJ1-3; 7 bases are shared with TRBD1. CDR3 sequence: CASSQEGGPGNTIYF. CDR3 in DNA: TGCGCCAGCAGCCAGGAAGGGGGCCCGGGGAACACCATATATTTT.